This record covers a single TCR beta chain. Its antigen is still unknown. Per-nucleotide qualities are absent, and no much larger clonotype sits a single base away. This sample was taken from a study of T cell responses to AZD1222 COVID-19 vaccine (dated by TCRdb to about 2021). Broadly, across the study: TCR sequencing covered more than 230 trial participants: nearly 210 given two doses of AZD1222 and approximately 26 given two doses of MenACWY control vaccine. Trial participants were enrolled into age subgroups of 18-55, 56-69 and 70-plus years, which contained approximately 150, 28 and 58 TCR-sequenced participants, respectively. The study at large found these results: CD4 TCRs associated with the vaccine covered the entire spike protein, and the dominant responses were in regions 160-218 and 743-854. Epitopes outside the regions mutated in the B.1.351 and B.1.1.7 variants were reportedly recognized by nearly half of the unique spike-specific TCRs. No day 14 peak-response samples were available, so repertoires were characterized only after the peak T cell response. After two AZD1222 doses, both the breadth and the depth of spike-specific TCRs were significantly higher than at day 0 and than in MenACWY recipients. The 56-69-year group was small, and its depth increase did not reach significance, likely because of low power. Conclusions about previously exposed vaccinees were limited because only six AZD1222 recipients were SARS-CoV-2 seropositive at baseline. Participants were mostly white British, with more females than males. The authors suggested clonal diversity may have been underestimated.

Counted from cysteine to phenylalanine, this CDR3 has 16 amino acids. Left in the record is the CDR3 DNA by itself, 48 bases read in frame from the first base. V and J are truncated by 6 bases and 0 bases respectively, leaving an intervening sequence of 18 bases. Based on the germline V gene, the CDR1 and CDR2 sequences are SGHTA and FQGTGA. The time point label of this sample denotes: baseline before first vaccination. The label giving this sample's treatment or condition can be read as: meningococcal conjugate vaccine given as trial control. Vaccinee samples came from UK trials COV001 and COV002, including a single-blind randomized controlled phase 2/3 trial of AZD1222 (ChAdOx1 nCoV-19) in healthy adults. For TCRbeta chain sequencing, PBMC samples from trial participants were taken at day 0 and at day 28 after the second dose. The CDR3 regions of human TCRbeta chains were analyzed by immunosequencing. The authors' pipeline ran thus. Repertoire TCRs were checked for matches against a reference library of SARS-CoV-2-specific TCRs that had been generated using the MIRA antigen-specificity platform. Breadth was defined as the fraction of unique TCRs that were SARS-CoV-2-associated. Depth was defined as the fraction of total T cells that were SARS-CoV-2-associated. Using the MIRA data, each spike-specific TCR was mapped to the spike region that the TCR reacts to and placed in a CD4 or CD8 class. Log10-transformed breadth and depth values were compared by one-way ANOVA with Sidak's multiple comparisons tests. What TCRdb holds here is the immuneACCESS table cut down to in-frame rearrangements. Part of the clones is not present; checked against another copy, under half of the missing clones reflect an unresolved V gene, and the others are unexplained. D and trimming come from the DNA, and the V and J calls and clone size come from that table. The sample includes around 110,000 clones, with roughly 88% observed a single time. Roughly 3.7% of the sample comes from the top ten.

The starting material was peripheral blood, obtained on day 0 of MenACWY control vaccination. The chain is made from TRBV7-3 and TRBJ2-7; the D gene cannot be resolved beyond TRBD1 or TRBD2, each matching 5 bases. The clonotype originates from an adult in good health. CDR3 protein: CASSSTGTVSSYEQYF. The nucleotides are TGTGCCAGCAGTTCCACCGGGACGGTGAGCTCCTACGAGCAGTACTTC.